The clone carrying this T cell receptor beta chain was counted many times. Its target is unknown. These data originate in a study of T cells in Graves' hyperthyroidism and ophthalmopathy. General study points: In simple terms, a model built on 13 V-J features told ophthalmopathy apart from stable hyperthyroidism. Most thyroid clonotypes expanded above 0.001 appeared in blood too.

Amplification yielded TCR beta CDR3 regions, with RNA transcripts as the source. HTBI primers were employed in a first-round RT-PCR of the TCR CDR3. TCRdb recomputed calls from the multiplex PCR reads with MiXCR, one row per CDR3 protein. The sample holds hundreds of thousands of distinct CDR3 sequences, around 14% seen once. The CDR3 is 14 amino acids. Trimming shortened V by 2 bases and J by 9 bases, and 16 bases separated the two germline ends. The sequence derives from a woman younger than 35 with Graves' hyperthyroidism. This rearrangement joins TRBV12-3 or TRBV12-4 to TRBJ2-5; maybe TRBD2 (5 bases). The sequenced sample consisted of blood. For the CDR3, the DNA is TGTGCCAGCAGTTTAAGTGTAGGTCCGGGATCCCAGTACTTC. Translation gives CASSLSVGPGSQYF.